Following are 24 T cell receptor beta chains from one sample sequenced in a study of blood T cell repertoires in COVID-19. The protocol was immunoSEQ multiplex PCR, while the TCRdb copy is restricted to in-frame clones and leaves out a portion. The sample holds 60,000 to 85,000 clones; 70% to 90% are singletons and the top ten take around 3.7%. Sequencing was performed on peripheral blood. The receptor set was obtained from a woman between 50 and 59 years old with COVID-19, enrolled during active disease.

The V and J genes are TRBV28 and TRBJ2-7; weak D call: TRBD1 (6 bases). The V gene's germline CDR1 is MDHEN and CDR2 SYDVKM. This CDR3 contains 14 residues. The V and J ends lost 3 bases and 2 bases respectively, with 11 bases between them. The CDR3 DNA follows: TGTGCCAGCAGTTTCGTGGACAGTGCCTACGAGCAGTACTTC. Translated, it gives CASSFVDSAYEQYF.

The chain recombines TRBV19 with TRBJ2-5; perhaps TRBD2 as D (6 bases). This CDR3 is 14 amino acids long. Trimming left V 3 bases short and J 7 bases short, with 15 bases between. Germline loops: CDR1 LNHDA, CDR2 SQIVND (reference sequence). The CDR3 DNA follows: TGTGCCAGTAGTATGATCGCGGGGCGTGGGACCCAGTACTTC. Its translation is CASSMIAGRGTQYF.

The chain joins TRBV20-1 to TRBJ2-5; TRBD1 might be the D (5 bases). Trimming shortened V by 7 bases and J by 2 bases, and 8 bases separated the two germline ends. The V gene's germline CDR1 is DFQATT and CDR2 SNEGSKA (reference sequence). The CDR3 totals 11 residues. CDR3 coding DNA: TGCAGTGGACAGATTCAAGAGACCCAGTACTTC. Translation: CSGQIQETQYF.

The J gene is TRBJ2-7, the V gene TRBV27, with 7 bases identical to TRBD1. Germline V gene data show CDR1 as MNHEY and CDR2 as SMNVEV (reference sequence). V gave up 6 bases and J gave up 5 bases; unmatched junction bases: 7. The CDR3 has 13 residues. CDR3 protein: CASRYTGVHEQYF. The CDR3 DNA follows: TGTGCCAGCAGATATACAGGGGTACACGAGCAGTACTTC.

This clone was seen more than once but under ten times. The chain joins TRBV30 to TRBJ2-7; the match to TRBD1 covers 8 bases. Germline V gene lookup returns CDR1 GTSNPN and CDR2 SVGIG (reference sequence). The CDR3 totals 14 residues. J gave up 2 bases and V 2 bases, and 5 bases lay outside the gene matches. In nucleotides, the CDR3 is TGTGCCTGGAGTAGTGACAGGGGAACCTACGAGCAGTACTTC. It codes for CAWSSDRGTYEQYF.

This clone came up once. V is TRBV28 and J is TRBJ1-3; 9 nucleotides agree with TRBD1. Germline V gives CDR1 MDHEN, CDR2 SYDVKM. This CDR3 has 17 amino acids. Unmatched junction bases numbered 12, after V lost 5 bases and J lost 4 bases. The CDR3 region has the DNA TGTGCCAGCAGTCGCACGGCCGGGACAGGGCTAGGAAACACCATATATTTT. Translation: CASSRTAGTGLGNTIYF.

The chain joins TRBV12-3 or TRBV12-4 to TRBJ1-6; possible D gene TRBD1, 5 bases. The CDR3 is 13 residues long. V was pared by 4 bases and J by 7 bases, with 8 bases between. The CDR3: CASSWQGNSPLHF. The CDR3 DNA sequence: TGTGCCAGCAGTTGGCAGGGAAATTCACCCCTCCACTTT.

The V and J genes are TRBV19 and TRBJ1-1; D possibly corresponds to TRBD1 (5 bases). Trimming took off 7 bases at V and 0 bases at J, with 9 bases between the two ends. Germline V gives CDR1 LNHDA, CDR2 SQIVND (reference sequence). The length of the CDR3 is 13 residues. CDR3 nucleotide sequence: TGTGCCAGTAATCGGGGGGTGAACACTGAAGCTTTCTTT. Translation gives CASNRGVNTEAFF.

The chain joins TRBV18 to TRBJ1-6, with D perhaps TRBD1 (5 bases). The CDR3 is 12 residues long. The germline gives CDR1 KGHSH, CDR2 LQKENI. Trimming removed 5 bases at V and 8 bases at J, with 7 bases between. CDR3 residues: CASSGGDSPLHF. CDR3 sequence (DNA): TGTGCCAGCTCAGGGGGGGATTCACCCCTCCACTTT.

This clone was seen once. The chain employs TRBV28 and TRBJ2-7; 8 positions match TRBD2. This CDR3 spans 14 amino acids. Germline loops: CDR1 MDHEN, CDR2 SYDVKM. The junction had 11 bases not matched to a gene; V was cut back by 7 bases and J by 6 bases. CDR3 region: CASNTGAGASEQYF. CDR3 DNA: TGTGCCAGCAATACAGGAGCGGGAGCTTCCGAGCAGTACTTC.

V and J are TRBV28 and TRBJ2-2; D is uncertain. Germline V lookup: CDR1 MDHEN, CDR2 SYDVKM. Trimming pared 6 bases from V and 3 bases from J, leaving 11 bases between. CDR3 length: 14 amino acids. The CDR3: CASSQADDTGELFF. The DNA for the CDR3 is TGTGCCAGCAGCCAGGCAGACGACACCGGGGAGCTGTTTTTT.

The rearrangement joins TRBV5-5 to TRBJ2-2; 14 positions agree with TRBD2. V gave up 0 bases and J gave up 5 bases; unmatched junction bases: 3. Germline assignment: CDR1 SGHKS and CDR2 YYEKEE (reference sequence). The CDR3 has 17 residues. CDR3 sequence: CASSLGTSGRNTGELFF. The CDR3 DNA reads TGTGCCAGCAGCTTGGGGACTAGCGGGAGGAATACCGGGGAGCTGTTTTTT.

The chain carries TRBV5-4 and TRBJ2-2; the D gene is possibly TRBD2 (6 bases). The CDR3 consists of 16 residues. V lost 4 bases to trimming and J lost 3 bases, with 16 bases between them. Germline V gives CDR1 SGHNT, CDR2 YYREEE (reference sequence). CDR3 protein: CASSRSGRSYTGELFF. CDR3 nucleotides: TGTGCCAGCAGCCGCAGCGGGCGCTCGTACACCGGGGAGCTGTTTTTT.

V usage is TRBV10-1 and J usage is TRBJ2-1; TRBD2 aligns across 12 bases. The ends lost 5 bases at V and 7 bases at J; junction bases unmatched: 3. Germline lookup yields CDR1 WNHNN and CDR2 SYGVQD (reference sequence). The CDR3 covers 14 residues. CDR3 sequence reads: CASSFGLAGNEQFF. DNA for the CDR3: TGCGCCAGCAGTTTCGGACTAGCGGGAAATGAGCAGTTCTTC.

The chain recombines TRBV5-1 with TRBJ2-7; tentatively, D is TRBD2 (5 bases). The CDR3 is made up of 13 amino acids. With 4 bases removed from V and 7 bases from J, the gap between germline ends came to 15 bases. The V gene's germline CDR1 is SGHRS and CDR2 YFSETQ. The CDR3 reads CASSPLRRGEQYF. The DNA of the CDR3 is TGCGCCAGCAGCCCCCTTCGGCGAGGGGAGCAGTACTTC.

The J gene is TRBJ2-1, the V gene TRBV5-6; 8 nucleotides agree with TRBD2. The trim removed 4 bases at V and 0 bases at J, leaving 3 bases unmatched. Germline values: CDR1 SGHDT, CDR2 YYEEEE. CDR3 length equals 15 residues. This chain's CDR3 is CASSRGTSSYNEQFF. The CDR3 coding sequence is TGTGCCAGCAGCCGTGGGACTAGCTCCTACAATGAGCAGTTCTTC.

J is TRBJ1-3 and V is TRBV6-5; unclear D gene. Trimming cost V 6 bases and J 0 bases, with 12 bases left between them. Germline lookup yields CDR1 MNHEY and CDR2 SVGAGI. CDR3 length: 15 residues. The CDR3 DNA is TGTGCCAGCAGGGTGACATTTCTCTCTGGAAACACCATATATTTT. This gives the protein CASRVTFLSGNTIYF.

The chain joins TRBV21-1 to TRBJ2-7; the table names TRBD1, a call not compared with the DNA. TRBV21-1 is a known pseudogene. This CDR3 region has 14 residues. The CDR3 sequence is CASSPPGQGHEQYF. The CDR3 coding sequence is TGTGCCAGCAGTCCGCCGGGACAGGGGCACGAGCAGTACTTC.

Here the CDR3 DNA reads TGTGCCAGCAGCTTAGCGAATAGGGGCATCGGTGAAAAACTGTTTTTT. Translation gives CASSLANRGIGEKLFF. The genes are TRBV7-2 and TRBJ1-4, with a possible D match to TRBD1 (5 bases). Per the germline V gene, CDR1 is SGHTA and CDR2 is FQGNSA. The CDR3 has 16 residues. V shed 0 bases and J shed 7 bases, with 15 bases lying between them.

The chain uses TRBV27 and TRBJ2-7; 8 nucleotides line up with TRBD1. Trimming cost V 3 bases and J 5 bases; bases outside gene matches: 3. The CDR3 runs 13 residues. CDR1 is MNHEY and CDR2 is SMNVEV in the germline V gene (reference sequence). This CDR3 is CASSFVTGDEQYF. The DNA of the CDR3 is TGTGCCAGCAGTTTTGTGACAGGGGACGAGCAGTACTTC.

The V gene is TRBV21-1, the J gene TRBJ2-2; the table's D gene call, TRBD1, was not cross checked with the DNA. TRBV21-1 is marked as a pseudogene. The length of the CDR3 is 15 residues. CDR3: CASSLGETNTGELFF. The CDR3 region has the DNA TGTGCCAGCAGCCTAGGGGAAACCAACACCGGGGAGCTGTTTTTT.

This chain connects TRBV7-3 to TRBJ2-3, with 9 bases fitting TRBD1. The trim removed 4 bases at V and 4 bases at J, leaving 6 bases unmatched. The CDR3 length is 15 residues. Germline V gives CDR1 SGHTA, CDR2 FQGTGA. CDR3 residues: CASSSRDREADTQYF. CDR3 nucleotide sequence: TGTGCCAGCAGCTCCCGGGACAGGGAAGCAGATACGCAGTATTTT.

In this sample, this clone turned up once. The chain recombines TRBV5-1 with TRBJ2-1; TRBD1 might be the D (6 bases). The germline V gene has CDR1 SGHRS and CDR2 YFSETQ. The CDR3 has 17 residues. Trimming removed 0 bases at V and 1 base at J, with 14 bases between. The CDR3 nucleotides are TGCGCCAGCAGCTTGGTGAGGGGGTCTGTTTCCTACAATGAGCAGTTCTTC. Its translation is CASSLVRGSVSYNEQFF. Based on the CDR3 plus reference TRBV5-1 and TRBJ2-1, the full variable domain is KAGVTQTPRYLIKTRGQQVTLSCSPISGHRSVSWYQQTPGQGLQFLFEYFSETQRNKGNFPGRFSGRQFSNSRSEMNVSTLELGDSALYLCASSLVRGSVSYNEQFFGPGTRLTVL.

This clone was detected once. V is TRBV11-2 and J is TRBJ2-7, with 9 bases aligning to TRBD2. Germline V gene sequence: CDR1 SGHAT, CDR2 FQNNGV. V shed 1 base, J shed 1 base, and the junction held 8 bases outside the gene matches. The CDR3 is 17 amino acids. The CDR3 loop reads CASSLVAGGTESYEQYF. The CDR3 DNA is TGTGCCAGCAGCTTAGTGGCGGGGGGGACAGAATCCTACGAGCAGTACTTC.